The 14 T cell receptor beta chains below come from one sample, sequenced in a study of blood T cell repertoires in COVID-19. TCRdb's table, derived via immunoSEQ multiplex PCR, lists solely in-frame clones and lacks some. The table records roughly 190,000 clones, more than 75% of them present only once. Sequences were obtained from peripheral blood. These receptors were taken from a human donor in a cohort sampled during active COVID-19.

The chain uses TRBV27 and TRBJ2-7; 7 nucleotides line up with TRBD2. This CDR3 spans 14 amino acids. V shed 3 bases, J shed 6 bases, and the junction held 8 bases outside the gene matches. The V gene's germline CDR1 is MNHEY and CDR2 SMNVEV (reference sequence). Here the CDR3 reads CASSFVAGVGEQYF. As DNA, the CDR3 is TGTGCCAGCAGTTTTGTTGCGGGAGTGGGCGAGCAGTACTTC.

The rearrangement joins TRBV19 to TRBJ1-5, with a possible D match to TRBD1 (5 bases). With 7 bases removed from V and 7 bases from J, the gap between germline ends came to 17 bases. This CDR3 spans 14 amino acids. From germline, CDR1 is LNHDA and CDR2 SQIVND (reference sequence). The DNA for the CDR3 is TGTGCCAGTACTTCAGGGACGGGAGTACAGCCCCAGCATTTT. Translation: CASTSGTGVQPQHF.

The gene calls are TRBV11-2 and TRBJ1-6; perhaps TRBD1 as D (5 bases). The CDR3 sequence is 14 residues long. The V end lost 1 base, the J end lost 14 bases, and 15 bases lay between the germline ends. The germline V gene encodes CDR1 SGHAT and CDR2 FQNNGV. CDR3 region: CASSLGQRPVTLHF. The CDR3 DNA is TGTGCCAGCAGCTTAGGACAGAGACCAGTCACCCTCCACTTT.

The chain recombines TRBV5-5 with TRBJ2-3; 8 bases are shared with TRBD2. The CDR3 is made up of 18 amino acids. The V and J ends lost 0 bases and 0 bases, in that order; junction bases with no gene match: 9. Germline CDR1 and CDR2: SGHKS and YYEKEE (reference sequence). In nucleotides, the CDR3 is TGTGCCAGCAGCTTGGCACGGAGCGGGAGTTCTAGCACAGATACGCAGTATTTT. This gives the protein CASSLARSGSSSTDTQYF.

V is TRBV5-5 and J is TRBJ1-2; D is unclear. The CDR3 is 16 residues long. Germline CDR1 reads SGHKS; CDR2 reads YYEKEE (reference sequence). The ends were cut back, 3 bases at V and 2 bases at J, with 17 bases in the middle. CDR3 bases: TGTGCCAGCAGCTGGGCCGGACCGACGGGAAACTATGGCTACACCTTC. Translated, it gives CASSWAGPTGNYGYTF.

The chain uses TRBV9 and TRBJ2-3, with D unclear. The V gene's germline CDR1 is SGDLS and CDR2 YYNGEE. V was pared by 0 bases and J by 3 bases, with 5 bases between. This CDR3 spans 13 amino acids. The CDR3 loop reads CASSVAPTDTQYF. The CDR3 DNA reads as TGTGCCAGCAGCGTAGCCCCGACAGATACGCAGTATTTT.

This clone was recorded only once. This chain links TRBV5-6 with TRBJ2-2; D is perhaps TRBD1 (6 bases). The germline CDR1 and CDR2 sequences are SGHDT and YYEEEE. The CDR3 is 15 amino acids. The V end lost 5 bases, the J end lost 4 bases, and 15 bases lay between the germline ends. The CDR3: CASSGSFRGTGELFF. The CDR3 DNA is TGTGCCAGCAGTGGCTCCTTCAGGGGCACCGGGGAGCTGTTTTTT.

This sequence joins TRBV11-1 and TRBJ2-7; TRBD2 might be the D (6 bases). Germline V gives CDR1 SGHAT, CDR2 FQDESV (reference sequence). Trimming stripped 1 base from V and 12 bases from J, with 13 bases between. The CDR3 runs 12 residues. The CDR3 DNA is TGTGCCAGCAGCTTAGGATCGGGAGCGGTGTACTTC. Protein: CASSLGSGAVYF.

The J gene is TRBJ1-4, the V gene TRBV5-1; a possible D gene is TRBD1 (5 bases). Germline lookup yields CDR1 SGHRS and CDR2 YFSETQ. Trimming left V 4 bases short and J 2 bases short, with 15 bases between. The CDR3 length is 16 residues. The CDR3, as DNA: TGCGCCAGCAGCCCGGGAGGGGTGACCACTAATGAAAAACTGTTTTTT. This sequence encodes CASSPGGVTTNEKLFF.

The chain has TRBV7-8 and TRBJ1-5, with a possible D match to TRBD1 (6 bases). Germline-derived CDR1 and CDR2 are SGHVS and FQNEAQ. V was trimmed by 3 bases and J by 4 bases, leaving 10 bases between them. The CDR3 loop spans 14 amino acids. The CDR3 DNA reads TGTGCCAGCAGCTTGGACAGTCTTAATCAGCCCCAGCATTTT. Protein sequence: CASSLDSLNQPQHF.

This chain links TRBV2 with TRBJ2-3, with TRBD1 matching over 9 bases. V was clipped by 8 bases and J by 5 bases; unmatched bases: 8. The CDR3 loop spans 14 amino acids. The germline gives CDR1 SNHLY, CDR2 FYNNEI. CDR3 in DNA: TGTGCCAGCGATGACAGGGGGATTGAAGATACGCAGTATTTT. Amino acid sequence: CASDDRGIEDTQYF.

J is TRBJ2-2 and V is TRBV4-3; 9 nucleotides align to TRBD2. The germline gives CDR1 LGHNA, CDR2 YSLEER. The V segment lost 2 bases and the J segment 5 bases; nucleotides outside the gene matches: 12. This CDR3 has 18 residues. The DNA for the CDR3 is TGCGCCAGCAGCCAATCGATGGTAGCGGGAGATGGGACCGGGGAGCTGTTTTTT. Translated, it gives CASSQSMVAGDGTGELFF.

The V gene is TRBV18, the J gene TRBJ1-2; no definite D call. V was trimmed by 2 bases and J by 3 bases, leaving 13 bases between them. Germline V gene data show CDR1 as KGHSH and CDR2 as LQKENI. The CDR3 length is 15 residues. This CDR3 reads CASSPGLDTYYGYTF. The CDR3 DNA sequence: TGTGCCAGCTCACCAGGGCTCGACACTTACTATGGCTACACCTTC.

The chain combines TRBV28 with TRBJ2-1; TRBD2 matches at 8 bases. Germline V CDR1 and CDR2: MDHEN, SYDVKM. J gave up 1 base and V 4 bases, and 6 bases lay outside the gene matches. This CDR3 is 16 amino acids long. The CDR3 protein is CASSSPGLGSYNEQFF. For the CDR3, the DNA is TGTGCCAGCAGTTCGCCGGGACTAGGTTCCTACAATGAGCAGTTCTTC. The full variable domain, in which reference TRBV28 and TRBJ2-1 provide the parts outside the CDR3, is DVKVTQSSRYLVKRTGEKVFLECVQDMDHENMFWYRQDPGLGLRLIYFSYDVKMKEKGDIPEGYSVSREKKERFSLILESASTNQTSMYLCASSSPGLGSYNEQFFGPGTRLTVL.